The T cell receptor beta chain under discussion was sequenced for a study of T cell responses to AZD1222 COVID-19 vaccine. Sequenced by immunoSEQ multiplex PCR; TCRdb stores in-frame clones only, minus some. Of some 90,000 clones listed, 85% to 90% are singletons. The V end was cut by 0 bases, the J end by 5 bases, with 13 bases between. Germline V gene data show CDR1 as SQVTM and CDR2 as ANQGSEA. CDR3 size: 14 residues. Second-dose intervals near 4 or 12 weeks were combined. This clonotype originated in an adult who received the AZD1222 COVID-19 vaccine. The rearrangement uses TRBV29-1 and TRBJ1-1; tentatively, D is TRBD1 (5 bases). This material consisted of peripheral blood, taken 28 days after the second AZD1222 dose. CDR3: CSVEDVGGRTEAFF. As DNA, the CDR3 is TGCAGCGTTGAAGATGTGGGGGGAAGGACTGAAGCTTTCTTT.